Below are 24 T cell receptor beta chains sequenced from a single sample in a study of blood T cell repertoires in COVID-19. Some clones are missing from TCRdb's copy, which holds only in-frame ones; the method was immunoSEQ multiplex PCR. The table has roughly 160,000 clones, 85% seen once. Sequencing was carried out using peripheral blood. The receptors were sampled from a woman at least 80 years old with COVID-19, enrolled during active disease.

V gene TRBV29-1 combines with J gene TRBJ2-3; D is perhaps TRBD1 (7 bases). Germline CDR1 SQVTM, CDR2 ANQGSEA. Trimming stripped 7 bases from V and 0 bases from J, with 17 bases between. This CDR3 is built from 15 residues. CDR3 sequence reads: CSATTGAGSTDTQYF. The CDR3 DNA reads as TGCAGCGCTACTACAGGGGCGGGGAGCACAGATACGCAGTATTTT.

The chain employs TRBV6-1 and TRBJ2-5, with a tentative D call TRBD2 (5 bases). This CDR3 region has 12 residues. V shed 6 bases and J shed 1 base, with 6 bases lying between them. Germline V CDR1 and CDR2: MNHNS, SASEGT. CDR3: CASRDFQETQYF. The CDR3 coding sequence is TGTGCCAGCAGGGACTTCCAAGAGACCCAGTACTTC.

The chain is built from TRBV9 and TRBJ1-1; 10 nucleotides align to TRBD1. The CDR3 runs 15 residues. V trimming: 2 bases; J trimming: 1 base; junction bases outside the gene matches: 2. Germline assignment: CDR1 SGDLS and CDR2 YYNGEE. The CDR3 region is CASSVGQGRNTEAFF. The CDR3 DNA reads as TGTGCCAGCAGCGTGGGACAGGGGAGGAACACTGAAGCTTTCTTT. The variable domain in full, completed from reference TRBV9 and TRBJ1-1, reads DSGVTQTPKHLITATGQRVTLRCSPRSGDLSVYWYQQSLDQGLQFLIQYYNGEERAKGNILERFSAQQFPDLHSELNLSSLELGDSALYFCASSVGQGRNTEAFFGQGTRLTVV.

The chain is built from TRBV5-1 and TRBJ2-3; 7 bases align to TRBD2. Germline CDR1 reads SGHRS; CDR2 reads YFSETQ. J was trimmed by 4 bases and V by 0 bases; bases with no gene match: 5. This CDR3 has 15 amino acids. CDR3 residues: CASSLGLANPDTQYF. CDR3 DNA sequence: TGCGCCAGCAGCTTGGGACTAGCTAACCCAGATACGCAGTATTTT.

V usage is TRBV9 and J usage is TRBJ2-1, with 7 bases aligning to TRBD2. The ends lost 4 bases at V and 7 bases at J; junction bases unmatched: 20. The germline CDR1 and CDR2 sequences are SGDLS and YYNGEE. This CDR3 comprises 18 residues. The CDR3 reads CASSPRYAGVLSENEQFF. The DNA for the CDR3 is TGTGCCAGCAGCCCGAGGTACGCGGGAGTATTATCTGAGAATGAGCAGTTCTTC.

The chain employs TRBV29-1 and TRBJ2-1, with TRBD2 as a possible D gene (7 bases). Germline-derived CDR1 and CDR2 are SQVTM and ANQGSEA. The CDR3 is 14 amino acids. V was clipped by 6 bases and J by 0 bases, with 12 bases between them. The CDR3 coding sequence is TGCAGCGTGTGCCGGGGGGCCTCCTACAATGAGCAGTTCTTC. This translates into CSVCRGASYNEQFF.

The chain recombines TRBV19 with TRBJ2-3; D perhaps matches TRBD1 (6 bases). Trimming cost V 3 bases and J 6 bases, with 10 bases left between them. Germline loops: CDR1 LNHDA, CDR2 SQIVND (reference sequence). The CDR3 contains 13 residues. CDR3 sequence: CASSMTGGDTQYF. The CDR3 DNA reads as TGTGCCAGTAGTATGACAGGCGGGGATACGCAGTATTTT. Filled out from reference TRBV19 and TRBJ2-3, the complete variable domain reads DGGITQSPKYLFRKEGQNVTLSCEQNLNHDAMYWYRQDPGQGLRLIYYSQIVNDFQKGDIAEGYSVSREKKESFPLTVTSAQKNPTAFYLCASSMTGGDTQYFGPGTRLTVL.

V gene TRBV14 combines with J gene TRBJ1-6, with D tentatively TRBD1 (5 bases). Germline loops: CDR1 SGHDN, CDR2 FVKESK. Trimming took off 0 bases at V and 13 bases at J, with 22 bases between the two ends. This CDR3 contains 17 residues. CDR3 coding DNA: TGTGCCAGCAGCCAAGATAATTTCTCCAGGGAAGTTCGGCCCCTCCACTTT. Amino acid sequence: CASSQDNFSREVRPLHF.

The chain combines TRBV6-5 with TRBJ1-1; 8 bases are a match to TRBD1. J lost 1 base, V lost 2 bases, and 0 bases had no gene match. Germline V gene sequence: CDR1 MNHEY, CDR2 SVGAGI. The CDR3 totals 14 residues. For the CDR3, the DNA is TGTGCCAGCAGTTACGGGACAGGGAACACTGAAGCTTTCTTT. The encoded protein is CASSYGTGNTEAFF.

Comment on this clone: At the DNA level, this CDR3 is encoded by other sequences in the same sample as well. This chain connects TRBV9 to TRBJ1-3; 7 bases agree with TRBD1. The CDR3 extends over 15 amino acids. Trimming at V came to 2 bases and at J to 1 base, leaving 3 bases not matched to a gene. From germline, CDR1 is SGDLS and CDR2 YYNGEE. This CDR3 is CASSVGTASGNTIYF. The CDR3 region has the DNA TGTGCCAGCAGCGTTGGGACAGCATCTGGAAACACCATATATTTT.

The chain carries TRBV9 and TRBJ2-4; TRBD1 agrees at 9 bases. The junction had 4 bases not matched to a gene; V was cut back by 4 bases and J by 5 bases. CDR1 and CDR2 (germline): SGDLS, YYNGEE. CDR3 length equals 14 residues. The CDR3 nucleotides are TGTGCCAGCAGCACCCGGGACAGGGAAAACATTCAGTACTTC. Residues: CASSTRDRENIQYF. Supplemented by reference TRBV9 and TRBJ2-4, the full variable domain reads DSGVTQTPKHLITATGQRVTLRCSPRSGDLSVYWYQQSLDQGLQFLIQYYNGEERAKGNILERFSAQQFPDLHSELNLSSLELGDSALYFCASSTRDRENIQYFGAGTRLSVL.

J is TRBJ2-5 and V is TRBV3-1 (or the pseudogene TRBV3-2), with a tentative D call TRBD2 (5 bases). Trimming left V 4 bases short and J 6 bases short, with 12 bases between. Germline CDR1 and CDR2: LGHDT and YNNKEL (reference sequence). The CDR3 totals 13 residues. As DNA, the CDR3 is TGTGCCAGCAGCCTCGCTAGCATCCAGACCCAGTACTTC. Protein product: CASSLASIQTQYF.

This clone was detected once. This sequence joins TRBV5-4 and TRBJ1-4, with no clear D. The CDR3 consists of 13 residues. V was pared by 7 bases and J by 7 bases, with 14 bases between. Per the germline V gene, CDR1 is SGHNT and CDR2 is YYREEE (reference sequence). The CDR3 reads CASSGGRSEKLFF. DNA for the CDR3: TGTGCCAGCTCGGGAGGGCGTAGTGAAAAACTGTTTTTT.

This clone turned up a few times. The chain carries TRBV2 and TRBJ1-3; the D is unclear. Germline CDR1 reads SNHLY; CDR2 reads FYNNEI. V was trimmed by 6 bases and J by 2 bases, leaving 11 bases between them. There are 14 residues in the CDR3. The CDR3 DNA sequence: TGTGCCAGCAGCACATCGCCCGCTGGAAACACCATATATTTT. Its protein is CASSTSPAGNTIYF.

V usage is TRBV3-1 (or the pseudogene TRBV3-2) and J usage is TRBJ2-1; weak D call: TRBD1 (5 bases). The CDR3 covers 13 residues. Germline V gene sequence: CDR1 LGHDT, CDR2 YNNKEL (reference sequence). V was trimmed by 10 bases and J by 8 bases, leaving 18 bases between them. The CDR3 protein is CATRLAGKDEQFF. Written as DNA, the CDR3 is TGTGCCACCAGGCTCGCAGGGAAGGATGAGCAGTTCTTC.

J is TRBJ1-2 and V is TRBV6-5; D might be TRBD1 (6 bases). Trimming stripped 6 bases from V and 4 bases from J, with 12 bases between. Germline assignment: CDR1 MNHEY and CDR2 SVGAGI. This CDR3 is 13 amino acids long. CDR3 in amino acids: CASRLQGAYGYTF. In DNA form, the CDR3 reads TGTGCCAGCAGATTACAGGGAGCCTATGGCTACACCTTC.

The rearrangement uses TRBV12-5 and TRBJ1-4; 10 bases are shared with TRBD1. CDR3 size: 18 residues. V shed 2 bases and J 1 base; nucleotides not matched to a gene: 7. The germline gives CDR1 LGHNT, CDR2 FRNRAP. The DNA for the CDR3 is TGTGCTAGTGGTTTGCTCCCGGGACAGGGGAAAACTAATGAAAAACTGTTTTTT. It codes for CASGLLPGQGKTNEKLFF.

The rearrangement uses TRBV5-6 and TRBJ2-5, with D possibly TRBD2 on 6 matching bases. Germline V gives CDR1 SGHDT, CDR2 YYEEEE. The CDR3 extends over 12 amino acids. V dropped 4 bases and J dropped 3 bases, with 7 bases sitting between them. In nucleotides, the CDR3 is TGTGCCAGCAGCGGGACTGAAGAGACCCAGTACTTC. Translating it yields CASSGTEETQYF. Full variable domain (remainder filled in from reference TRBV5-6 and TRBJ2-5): DAGVTQSPTHLIKTRGQQVTLRCSPKSGHDTVSWYQQALGQGPQFIFQYYEEEERQRGNFPDRFSGHQFPNYSSELNVNALLLGDSALYLCASSGTEETQYFGPGTRLLVL.

In DNA form, the CDR3 reads TGCGCCAGCAGCTGGGCCGCCGGGGGGGCGGTGACCCAGTACTTC. Its translation is CASSWAAGGAVTQYF. The chain combines TRBV5-1 with TRBJ2-5; 8 bases match TRBD2. The germline gives CDR1 SGHRS, CDR2 YFSETQ. CDR3 length equals 15 residues. V lost 3 bases and J lost 7; bases outside the gene matches: 11.

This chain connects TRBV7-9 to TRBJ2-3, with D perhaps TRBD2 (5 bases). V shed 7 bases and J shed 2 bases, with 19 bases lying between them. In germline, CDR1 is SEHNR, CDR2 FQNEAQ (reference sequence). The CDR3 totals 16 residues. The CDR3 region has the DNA TGTGCCAGCACTTTAGACGGAGGAGGTAACACAGATACGCAGTATTTT. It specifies CASTLDGGGNTDTQYF.

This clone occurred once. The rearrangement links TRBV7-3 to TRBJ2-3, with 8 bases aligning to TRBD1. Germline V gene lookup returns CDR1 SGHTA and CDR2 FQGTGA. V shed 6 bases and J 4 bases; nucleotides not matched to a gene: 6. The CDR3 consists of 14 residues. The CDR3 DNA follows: TGTGCCAGCAGTGACAGGGGAGGAGCAGATACGCAGTATTTT. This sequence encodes CASSDRGGADTQYF. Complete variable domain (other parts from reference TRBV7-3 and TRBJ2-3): GAGVSQTPSNKVTEKGKYVELRCDPISGHTALYWYRQSLGQGPEFLIYFQGTGAADDSGLPNDRFFAVRPEGSVSTLKIQRTERGDSAVYLCASSDRGGADTQYFGPGTRLTVL.

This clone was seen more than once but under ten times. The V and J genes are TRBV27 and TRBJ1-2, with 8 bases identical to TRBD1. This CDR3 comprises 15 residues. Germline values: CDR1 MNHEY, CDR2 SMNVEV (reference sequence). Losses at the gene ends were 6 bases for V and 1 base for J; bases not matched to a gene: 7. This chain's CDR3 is CASSIGQGVNYGYTF. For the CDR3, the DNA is TGTGCCAGCAGCATTGGACAGGGCGTTAACTATGGCTACACCTTC.

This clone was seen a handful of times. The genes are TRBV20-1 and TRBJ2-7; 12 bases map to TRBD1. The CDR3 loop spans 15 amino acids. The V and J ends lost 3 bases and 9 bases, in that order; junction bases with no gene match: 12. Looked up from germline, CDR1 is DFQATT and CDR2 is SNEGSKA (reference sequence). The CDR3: CSASARPGQGAGQYF. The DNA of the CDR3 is TGCAGTGCTAGTGCCCGACCGGGACAGGGGGCGGGGCAGTACTTC.

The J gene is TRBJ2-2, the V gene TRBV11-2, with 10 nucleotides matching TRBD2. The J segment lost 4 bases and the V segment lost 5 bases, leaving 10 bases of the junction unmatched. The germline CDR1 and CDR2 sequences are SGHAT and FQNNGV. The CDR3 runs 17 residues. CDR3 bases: TGTGCCAGCAGCCAGAGACCTAGCGGGAGTACCACCGGGGAGCTGTTTTTT. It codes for CASSQRPSGSTTGELFF.